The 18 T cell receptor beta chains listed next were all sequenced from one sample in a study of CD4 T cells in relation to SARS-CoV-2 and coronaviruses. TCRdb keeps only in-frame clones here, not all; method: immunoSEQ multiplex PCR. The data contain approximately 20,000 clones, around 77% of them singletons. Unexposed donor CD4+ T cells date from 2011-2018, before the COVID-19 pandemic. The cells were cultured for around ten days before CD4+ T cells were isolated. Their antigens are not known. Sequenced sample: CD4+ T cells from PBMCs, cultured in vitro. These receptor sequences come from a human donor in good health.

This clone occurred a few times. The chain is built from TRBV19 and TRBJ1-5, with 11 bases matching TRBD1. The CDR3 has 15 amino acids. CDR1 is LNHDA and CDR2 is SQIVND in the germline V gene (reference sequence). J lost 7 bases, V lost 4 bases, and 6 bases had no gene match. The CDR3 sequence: CASSTRTGGEQPQHF. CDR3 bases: TGTGCCAGTAGTACGAGGACAGGGGGCGAACAGCCCCAGCATTTT.

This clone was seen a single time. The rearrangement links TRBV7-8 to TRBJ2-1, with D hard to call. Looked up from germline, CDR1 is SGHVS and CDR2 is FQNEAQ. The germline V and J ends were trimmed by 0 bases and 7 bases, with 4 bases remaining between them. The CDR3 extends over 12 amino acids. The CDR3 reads CASSLANNEQFF. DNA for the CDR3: TGTGCCAGCAGCTTAGCGAATAATGAGCAGTTCTTC.

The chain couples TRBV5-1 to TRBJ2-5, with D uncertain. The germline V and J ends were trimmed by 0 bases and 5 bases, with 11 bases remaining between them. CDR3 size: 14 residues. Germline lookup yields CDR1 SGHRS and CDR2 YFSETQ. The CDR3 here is CASSLGLLQETQYF. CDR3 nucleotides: TGCGCCAGCAGCTTGGGCTTACTACAGGAGACCCAGTACTTC. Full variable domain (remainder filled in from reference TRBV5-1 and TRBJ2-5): KAGVTQTPRYLIKTRGQQVTLSCSPISGHRSVSWYQQTPGQGLQFLFEYFSETQRNKGNFPGRFSGRQFSNSRSEMNVSTLELGDSALYLCASSLGLLQETQYFGPGTRLLVL.

The CDR3 nucleotides read TGTGCCAGCAGCTCAACGACAGGGGGGACAGATACGCAGTATTTT. Its protein product is CASSSTTGGTDTQYF. The V gene is TRBV7-9, the J gene TRBJ2-3; TRBD1 matches 9 bases. The CDR3 runs 15 residues. V lost 4 bases and J lost 3; bases outside the gene matches: 5. Looked up from germline, CDR1 is SEHNR and CDR2 is FQNEAQ (reference sequence). Full variable domain (missing parts from reference TRBV7-9 and TRBJ2-3): DTGVSQNPRHKITKRGQNVTFRCDPISEHNRLYWYRQTLGQGPEFLTYFQNEAQLEKSRLLSDRFSAERPKGSFSTLEIQRTEQGDSAMYLCASSSTTGGTDTQYFGPGTRLTVL.

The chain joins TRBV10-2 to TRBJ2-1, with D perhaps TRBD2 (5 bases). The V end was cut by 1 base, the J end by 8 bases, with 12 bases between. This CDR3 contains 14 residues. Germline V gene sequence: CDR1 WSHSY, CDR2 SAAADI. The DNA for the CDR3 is TGCGCCAGCAGTGAGTTTGGTTTGGAGGATGAGCAGTTCTTC. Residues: CASSEFGLEDEQFF.

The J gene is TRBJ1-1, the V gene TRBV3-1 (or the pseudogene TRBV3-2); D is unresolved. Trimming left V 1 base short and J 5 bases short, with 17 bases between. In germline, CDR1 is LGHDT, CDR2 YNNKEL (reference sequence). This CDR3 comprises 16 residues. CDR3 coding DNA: TGTGCCAGCAGCCAAGGGGAGTTGGCGCCCTCAACTGAAGCTTTCTTT. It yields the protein CASSQGELAPSTEAFF.

In DNA, the CDR3 is TGCAGCGCTTTAGTAGGGGCTAACTATGGCTACACCTTC. Residues: CSALVGANYGYTF. The chain is built from TRBV29-1 and TRBJ1-2, with D perhaps TRBD1 (5 bases). The CDR3 consists of 13 residues. V was trimmed by 7 bases and J by 0 bases, leaving 12 bases between them. The germline V gene has CDR1 SQVTM and CDR2 ANQGSEA.

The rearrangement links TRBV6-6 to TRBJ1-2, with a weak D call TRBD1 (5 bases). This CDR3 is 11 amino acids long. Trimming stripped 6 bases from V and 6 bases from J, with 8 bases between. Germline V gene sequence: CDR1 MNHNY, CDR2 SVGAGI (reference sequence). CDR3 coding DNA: TGTGCCAGCAGCGGGGGAAATGGCTACACCTTC. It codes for CASSGGNGYTF.

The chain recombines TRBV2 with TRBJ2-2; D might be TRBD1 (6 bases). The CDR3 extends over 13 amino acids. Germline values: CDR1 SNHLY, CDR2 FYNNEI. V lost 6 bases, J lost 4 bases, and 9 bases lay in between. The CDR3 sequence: CASRPRGTGELFF. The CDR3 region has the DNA TGTGCCAGCAGGCCCAGGGGCACCGGGGAGCTGTTTTTT.

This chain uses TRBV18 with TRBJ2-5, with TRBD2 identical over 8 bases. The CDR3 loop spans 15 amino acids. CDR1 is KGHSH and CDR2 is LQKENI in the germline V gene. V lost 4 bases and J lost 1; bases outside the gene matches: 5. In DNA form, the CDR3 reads TGTGCCAGCTCACTCGGGACTAGTGCCCAAGAGACCCAGTACTTC. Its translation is CASSLGTSAQETQYF. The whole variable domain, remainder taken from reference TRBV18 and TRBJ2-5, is NAGVMQNPRHLVRRRGQEARLRCSPMKGHSHVYWYRQLPEEGLKFMVYLQKENIIDESGMPKERFSAEFPKEGPSILRIQQVVRGDSAAYFCASSLGTSAQETQYFGPGTRLLVL.

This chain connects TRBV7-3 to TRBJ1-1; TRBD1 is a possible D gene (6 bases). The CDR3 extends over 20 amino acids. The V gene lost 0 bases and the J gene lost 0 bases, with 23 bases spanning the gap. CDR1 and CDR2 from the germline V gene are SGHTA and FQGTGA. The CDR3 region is CASSLTGGRGAGSMNTEAFF. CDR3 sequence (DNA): TGTGCCAGCAGCTTAACTGGGGGCCGAGGGGCCGGGAGCATGAACACTGAAGCTTTCTTT.

CDR3: CASSLSGNGELFF. CDR3 sequence (DNA): TGTGCCAGCAGCTTAAGCGGAAACGGGGAGCTGTTTTTT. The chain employs TRBV11-3 and TRBJ2-2; weak D call: TRBD2 (5 bases). The V gene lost 2 bases and the J gene lost 7 bases, with 8 bases spanning the gap. The germline V gene encodes CDR1 SGHNT and CDR2 YENEEA. This CDR3 spans 13 amino acids.

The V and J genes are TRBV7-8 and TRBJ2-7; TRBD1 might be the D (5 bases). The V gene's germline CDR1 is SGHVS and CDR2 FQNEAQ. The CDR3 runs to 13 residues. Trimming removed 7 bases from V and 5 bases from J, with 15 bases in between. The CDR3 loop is CASTVVPGNEQYF. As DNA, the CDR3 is TGTGCCAGCACCGTTGTCCCAGGGAACGAGCAGTACTTC.

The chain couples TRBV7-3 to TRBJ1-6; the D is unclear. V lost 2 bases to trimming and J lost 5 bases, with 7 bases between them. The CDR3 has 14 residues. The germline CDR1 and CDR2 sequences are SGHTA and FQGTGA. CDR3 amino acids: CASSLARDNSPLHF. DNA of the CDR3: TGTGCCAGCAGCTTAGCACGGGATAATTCACCCCTCCACTTT.

CDR3 protein: CASSDGSGAGELFF. The CDR3 DNA reads as TGTGCCAGCAGTGATGGTAGCGGGGCCGGGGAGCTGTTTTTT. The chain recombines TRBV6-1 with TRBJ2-2; TRBD2 agrees at 8 bases. V lost 3 bases and J lost 6; bases outside the gene matches: 3. The CDR3 has 14 residues. Germline V gene lookup returns CDR1 MNHNS and CDR2 SASEGT.

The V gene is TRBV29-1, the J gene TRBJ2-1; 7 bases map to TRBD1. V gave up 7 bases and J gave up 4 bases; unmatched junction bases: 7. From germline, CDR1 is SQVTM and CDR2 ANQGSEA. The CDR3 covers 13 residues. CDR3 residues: CSGGGEKYNEQFF. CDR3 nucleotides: TGCAGCGGAGGGGGCGAAAAATACAATGAGCAGTTCTTC.

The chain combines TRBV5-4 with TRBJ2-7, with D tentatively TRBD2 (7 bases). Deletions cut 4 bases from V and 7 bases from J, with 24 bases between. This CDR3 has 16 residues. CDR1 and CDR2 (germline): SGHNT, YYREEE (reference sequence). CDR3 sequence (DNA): TGTGCCAGCAGCCCCGGGGGGCCCGACCCCTTAGCGGAGCAGTACTTC. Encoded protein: CASSPGGPDPLAEQYF.

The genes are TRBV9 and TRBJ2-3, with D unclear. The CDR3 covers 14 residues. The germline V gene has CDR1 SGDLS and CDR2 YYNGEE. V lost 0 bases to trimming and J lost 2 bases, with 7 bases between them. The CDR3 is CASSVEPSTDTQYF. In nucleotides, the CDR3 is TGTGCCAGCAGCGTAGAACCCTCCACAGATACGCAGTATTTT.